These 18 T cell receptor beta chains originate from one sample sequenced in a study of CD8+ T cells in alopecia areata. RNA extraction and reverse transcription yielded cDNA as sequencing template. Using immunoSEQ multiplex PCR, the repertoire was profiled, and TCRdb retains in-frame clones only, with some absent. Seen here are about 200,000 clones, under 70% observed once, and the top ten hold around 4.2%. Treatment denoted: oral pan-JAK inhibitor, 5-10 mg twice daily. This specimen consisted of CD4+ T cells sorted from blood, obtained at week 4, from a patient treated with tofacitinib. The receptors here all came from a human donor with alopecia areata.

About this clone itself: Other DNA variants within this sample encode the same CDR3. The chain joins TRBV7-9 to TRBJ1-6; D gene ambiguous. The CDR3 loop spans 15 amino acids. V was pared by 0 bases and J by 7 bases, with 10 bases between. CDR1 and CDR2 from the germline V gene are SEHNR and FQNEAQ (reference sequence). The CDR3 is CASSLASGVNSPLHF. DNA of the CDR3: TGTGCCAGCAGCTTAGCGTCTGGGGTAAATTCACCCCTCCACTTT.

The gene calls are TRBV9 and TRBJ2-3; possibly TRBD2 for D (6 bases). The CDR3 contains 14 residues. Per the germline V gene, CDR1 is SGDLS and CDR2 is YYNGEE. Trimming removed 4 bases at V and 6 bases at J, with 15 bases between. CDR3 residues: CASSPFGGGDTQYF. CDR3 DNA: TGTGCCAGCAGCCCCTTCGGGGGTGGTGATACGCAGTATTTT. The whole variable domain, remainder taken from reference TRBV9 and TRBJ2-3, is DSGVTQTPKHLITATGQRVTLRCSPRSGDLSVYWYQQSLDQGLQFLIQYYNGEERAKGNILERFSAQQFPDLHSELNLSSLELGDSALYFCASSPFGGGDTQYFGPGTRLTVL.

With respect to this clone: A junction end diverges from the germline sequence, so it may reflect a read error. The J gene is TRBJ2-2, the V gene TRBV5-4, with 8 bases that match TRBD1. The CDR3 length is 15 residues. Germline CDR1 reads SGHNT; CDR2 reads YYREEE (reference sequence). CDR3: CASSFGTGLPGELFF. DNA of the CDR3: TGTGCCAGTAGCTTCGGGACAGGCCTGCCCGGGGAGCTGTTTTTT.

The chain links TRBV30 to TRBJ1-1, with D perhaps matching TRBD1 (5 bases). The CDR3 consists of 13 residues. Germline V lookup: CDR1 GTSNPN, CDR2 SVGIG (reference sequence). V dropped 4 bases and J dropped 2 bases, with 11 bases sitting between them. The CDR3 is CAWTPQGNTEAFF. CDR3 sequence (DNA): TGTGCCTGGACCCCCCAGGGAAACACTGAAGCTTTCTTT.

V is TRBV29-1 and J is TRBJ2-5, with no clear D. Trimming stripped 3 bases from V and 2 bases from J, with 10 bases between. Germline V gene data show CDR1 as SQVTM and CDR2 as ANQGSEA. This CDR3 spans 13 amino acids. The CDR3 is CSVESLWQETQYF. The CDR3, as DNA: TGCAGCGTTGAGTCCCTCTGGCAAGAGACCCAGTACTTC.

The V gene is TRBV23-1, the J gene TRBJ1-2; D possibly corresponds to TRBD1 (5 bases). TRBV23-1 is identified as an open reading frame with a role that is uncertain. The CDR3 consists of 18 residues. Trimming took off 4 bases at V and 6 bases at J, with 27 bases between the two ends. Here the CDR3 reads CASSLGKGRGTHVHGYTF. The CDR3 DNA is TGCGCCAGCAGTCTGGGAAAGGGGAGAGGAACACATGTACATGGCTACACCTTC.

The chain uses TRBV5-1 and TRBJ2-5; TRBD1 matches 7 bases. CDR3 length equals 16 residues. With 0 bases clipped from V and 3 bases from J, the junction kept 8 bases outside the gene matches. Germline V gives CDR1 SGHRS, CDR2 YFSETQ. CDR3 in DNA: TGCGCCAGCAGCTTGGCGGGGACAGCGAGTAAAGAGACCCAGTACTTC. It yields the protein CASSLAGTASKETQYF.

The chain has TRBV29-1 and TRBJ1-4; D remains ambiguous. This CDR3 comprises 10 residues. V was clipped by 5 bases and J by 5 bases, with 3 bases between them. In germline, CDR1 is SQVTM, CDR2 ANQGSEA. CDR3 nucleotide sequence: TGCAGCGTTAAGAATGAAAAACTGTTTTTT. Protein product: CSVKNEKLFF.

For the CDR3, the DNA is TGTGCCAGCTCACCAGCGCGAACCGGGACAGGGTCCTACGAGCAGTACTTC. Amino acid sequence: CASSPARTGTGSYEQYF. The gene calls are TRBV18 and TRBJ2-7, with 9 bases lining up with TRBD1. The V segment lost 2 bases and the J segment 1 base; nucleotides outside the gene matches: 9. The germline V gene encodes CDR1 KGHSH and CDR2 LQKENI. The CDR3 contains 17 residues. The full variable domain, with the rest looked up from reference TRBV18 and TRBJ2-7, is NAGVMQNPRHLVRRRGQEARLRCSPMKGHSHVYWYRQLPEEGLKFMVYLQKENIIDESGMPKERFSAEFPKEGPSILRIQQVVRGDSAAYFCASSPARTGTGSYEQYFGPGTRLTVT.

This rearrangement joins TRBV30 to TRBJ2-3; 14 nucleotides align to TRBD2. The junction had 12 bases not matched to a gene; V was cut back by 4 bases and J by 6 bases. The CDR3 runs to 17 residues. CDR1 is GTSNPN, CDR2 SVGIG, per germline (reference sequence). DNA of the CDR3: TGTGCCTGGACCCTTTCCTGGACTAGCGGGGGGAGGGATACGCAGTATTTT. This codes for CAWTLSWTSGGRDTQYF.

The genes are TRBV6-5 and TRBJ1-2; D remains ambiguous. The V and J ends lost 1 base and 0 bases respectively, with 12 bases between them. Germline assignment: CDR1 MNHEY and CDR2 SVGAGI. This CDR3 is built from 16 residues. CDR3 region: CASSYLLARTNYGYTF. CDR3 coding DNA: TGTGCCAGCAGTTACTTGCTAGCCAGGACTAACTATGGCTACACCTTC.

The chain employs TRBV7-9 and TRBJ2-3; TRBD2 is a possible D gene (5 bases). The V and J ends lost 1 base and 2 bases respectively, with 13 bases between them. CDR3 length equals 16 residues. The V gene's germline CDR1 is SEHNR and CDR2 FQNEAQ (reference sequence). The DNA for the CDR3 is TGTGCCAGCAGCTTAGGACTAACCCGCTTCACAGATACGCAGTATTTT. It translates to CASSLGLTRFTDTQYF.

This clone was observed many times. The chain combines TRBV2 with TRBJ2-2, with D possibly being TRBD2 (6 bases). Trimming took 1 base from V and 2 from J, leaving 8 bases between them. CDR1 and CDR2 from the germline V gene are SNHLY and FYNNEI. The CDR3 loop spans 15 amino acids. The CDR3, as DNA: TGTGCCAGCAGTGAAGTGACTAGAAACACCGGGGAGCTGTTTTTT. This encodes CASSEVTRNTGELFF.

This sequence joins TRBV30 and TRBJ2-1, with TRBD1 matching 7 bases. The CDR3 sequence is 14 residues long. J was trimmed by 4 bases and V by 4 bases; bases with no gene match: 7. Germline lookup yields CDR1 GTSNPN and CDR2 SVGIG (reference sequence). CDR3 residues: CAWKGAAMYNEQFF. The CDR3 nucleotides are TGTGCCTGGAAGGGGGCAGCCATGTACAATGAGCAGTTCTTC. Variable domain in full (rest from reference TRBV30 and TRBJ2-1): SQTIHQWPATLVQPVGSPLSLECTVEGTSNPNLYWYRQAAGRGLQLLFYSVGIGQISSEVPQNLSASRPQDRQFILSSKKLLLSDSGFYLCAWKGAAMYNEQFFGPGTRLTVL.

The chain couples TRBV29-1 to TRBJ1-2; perhaps TRBD1 as D (5 bases). The V end lost 6 bases, the J end lost 0 bases, and 8 bases lay between the germline ends. The V gene's germline CDR1 is SQVTM and CDR2 ANQGSEA. This CDR3 has 12 amino acids. CDR3: CSVGTANYGYTF. In DNA, the CDR3 is TGCAGCGTAGGGACTGCTAACTATGGCTACACCTTC.

The chain links TRBV7-8 to TRBJ2-7; the D gene is possibly TRBD1 (7 bases). V lost 4 bases to trimming and J lost 0 bases, with 10 bases between them. Germline CDR1 is SGHVS and CDR2 is FQNEAQ. The CDR3 is 14 amino acids. CDR3 region: CASSSGDSSYEQYF. The CDR3 nucleotides read TGTGCCAGCAGCTCGGGGGACAGCTCCTACGAGCAGTACTTC. Based on the CDR3 plus reference TRBV7-8 and TRBJ2-7, the full variable domain is GAGVSQSPRYKVAKRGQDVALRCDPISGHVSLFWYQQALGQGPEFLTYFQNEAQLDKSGLPSDRFFAERPEGSVSTLKIQRTQQEDSAVYLCASSSGDSSYEQYFGPGTRLTVT.

The V gene is TRBV29-1, the J gene TRBJ2-7; 8 positions agree with TRBD1. V was pared by 6 bases and J by 6 bases, with 10 bases of the junction left unmatched. The CDR3 contains 13 residues. CDR1 and CDR2 from the germline V gene are SQVTM and ANQGSEA. As DNA, the CDR3 is TGCAGCGTCCCCTCCCCAGGGGGCAGCGAGCAGTACTTC. Translated, it gives CSVPSPGGSEQYF.

The gene calls are TRBV6-5 and TRBJ2-2, with a weak D call TRBD2 (6 bases). The CDR3 is 14 residues long. Germline V gene sequence: CDR1 MNHEY, CDR2 SVGAGI. V was trimmed by 6 bases and J by 6 bases, leaving 14 bases between them. The CDR3 DNA reads as TGTGCCAGCAGAAACCCGGGGGTTCCCGGGGAGCTGTTTTTT. It translates to CASRNPGVPGELFF.